These 9 T cell receptor beta chains came from one sample sequenced in a study of cytomegalovirus exposure and HLA in healthy donors. Repertoires were generated with immunoSEQ multiplex PCR, while TCRdb's copy carries only in-frame clones and drops some. The sample includes a few hundred thousand clones, roughly 90% of them seen just once. Sequencing input: PBMCs. Receptor source: a young woman in good health and CMV-seronegative.

The rearrangement links TRBV28 to TRBJ2-7; no firm D call. Germline V gene data show CDR1 as MDHEN and CDR2 as SYDVKM. V dropped 2 bases and J dropped 0 bases, with 8 bases sitting between them. CDR3 length: 14 residues. The CDR3 reads CASSLAGPSYEQYF. In DNA, the CDR3 is TGTGCCAGCAGTTTAGCAGGCCCCTCCTACGAGCAGTACTTC.

The gene calls are TRBV7-2 and TRBJ1-1; 10 bases are shared with TRBD1. CDR1 and CDR2 (germline): SGHTA, FQGNSA. CDR3 size: 15 residues. Germline trimming cut 2 bases from V and 3 bases from J; bases unmatched to any gene: 3. The CDR3 loop reads CASSLPGQGDTEAFF. DNA for the CDR3: TGTGCCAGCAGCTTACCTGGACAGGGGGACACTGAAGCTTTCTTT. The whole variable domain, filled in from reference TRBV7-2 and TRBJ1-1, reads GAGVSQSPSNKVTEKGKDVELRCDPISGHTALYWYRQSLGQGLEFLIYFQGNSAPDKSGLPSDRFSAERTGGSVSTLTIQRTQQEDSAVYLCASSLPGQGDTEAFFGQGTRLTVV.

The V and J genes are TRBV4-3 and TRBJ2-5; TRBD1 agrees at 8 bases. The CDR3 is 16 residues long. Trimming removed 0 bases from V and 6 bases from J; junction bases left unmatched: 9. Germline CDR1 LGHNA, CDR2 YSLEER. This CDR3 reads CASSQDFLGQGKTQYF. As DNA, the CDR3 is TGCGCCAGCAGCCAAGACTTCCTAGGACAGGGAAAGACCCAGTACTTC.

The sample holds one count of this clone. This rearrangement joins TRBV5-1 to TRBJ2-1; D gene unclear. Germline V gene data show CDR1 as SGHRS and CDR2 as YFSETQ. V lost 4 bases, J lost 8 bases, and 7 bases lay in between. The CDR3 has 11 residues. In DNA form, the CDR3 reads TGCGCCAGCAGCCTTAACTATGAGCAGTTCTTC. Translated, it gives CASSLNYEQFF.

This clone has a single count. CDR3 sequence reads: CASSPGTDQETQYF. The CDR3, as DNA: TGTGCCAGCAGCCCAGGGACAGACCAAGAGACCCAGTACTTC. The V call is TRBV5-4, the J call TRBJ2-5; 7 bases line up with TRBD1. The junction had 3 bases not matched to a gene; V was cut back by 4 bases and J by 0 bases. Germline-derived CDR1 and CDR2 are SGHNT and YYREEE (reference sequence). This CDR3 is built from 14 residues.

The chain couples TRBV13 to TRBJ2-2, with 7 bases fitting TRBD2. The germline V gene has CDR1 PRHDT and CDR2 FYEKMQ (reference sequence). With V trimmed by 6 bases and J by 6 bases, 10 bases remained unmatched. The CDR3 consists of 15 residues. The CDR3 DNA reads as TGTGCCAGCAGTCCGGGACTACTAAAGCCCGGGGAGCTGTTTTTT. Translated: CASSPGLLKPGELFF.

This rearrangement joins TRBV11-1 to TRBJ1-2; D call uncertain. CDR3 length: 12 amino acids. Germline assignment: CDR1 SGHAT and CDR2 FQDESV (reference sequence). Trimming removed 4 bases at V and 7 bases at J, with 10 bases between. CDR3 sequence reads: CASSSQLGGYTF. In nucleotides, the CDR3 is TGTGCCAGCAGCTCACAGCTCGGTGGCTACACCTTC.

The genes are TRBV7-9 and TRBJ2-1; the D gene is possibly TRBD2 (5 bases). V dropped 8 bases and J dropped 0 bases, with 26 bases sitting between them. Germline V gives CDR1 SEHNR, CDR2 FQNEAQ (reference sequence). The CDR3 is 19 residues long. The chain's CDR3 is CASSPGVAFPPSSYNEQFF. CDR3 sequence (DNA): TGTGCCAGCTCCCCCGGGGTAGCGTTCCCACCCAGCTCCTACAATGAGCAGTTCTTC.

The chain is built from TRBV28 and TRBJ1-1, with 9 bases that match TRBD1. With V trimmed by 7 bases and J by 4 bases, 7 bases remained unmatched. This CDR3 region has 14 residues. Germline V gene lookup returns CDR1 MDHEN and CDR2 SYDVKM. The CDR3 loop reads CASNRQGGVTEAFF. DNA of the CDR3: TGTGCCAGCAACAGACAGGGGGGAGTCACTGAAGCTTTCTTT.